These 9 T cell receptor beta chains were all obtained from the same sample, sequenced in a study of neurological immune-mediated disorders (dated by TCRdb to 2018 to 2020). Preparation of the library involved 5' RACE. TCRdb names Illumina HiSeq 2500 as the instrument used. The raw public reads went through TCRdb reprocessing: fastp at Q25, MiXCR clone calling, in-frame beta chains kept. Records with the same CDR3 protein are collapsed into one entry carrying the most frequent genes and DNA. Across this sample there are just under 40,000 distinct CDR3 sequences, with around 7.2% seen only once. The biggest ten clones account for just over 5.5% of the sample. Sample: CD4+ T cells from blood. Receptors originate from a man aged 45-60 years in good health.

This clonotype has ten or more counts. This may be a read error, as it is one base from a much larger clone. CDR3 sequence reads: CASSPPSRDKQETQYF. DNA of the CDR3: TGTGCCAGCAGCCCCCCATCCCGGGACAAACAAGAGACCCAGTACTTC. The gene calls are TRBV14 and TRBJ2-5; maybe TRBD1 (6 bases). The germline V gene encodes CDR1 SGHDN and CDR2 FVKESK. There are 16 residues in the CDR3. V shed 4 bases and J shed 2 bases, with 17 bases lying between them.

In its sample, this clonotype was seen many times. This chain links TRBV28 with TRBJ2-7; 7 bases are a match to TRBD1. The CDR3 is 12 amino acids. Germline V gives CDR1 MDHEN, CDR2 SYDVKM. After removal of 7 bases from V and 3 bases from J, the junction contained 3 bases not matched to a gene. The CDR3 sequence: CASNQGDYEQYF. CDR3 bases: TGTGCCAGCAACCAGGGGGACTACGAGCAGTACTTC.

There are many counts of this clonotype. V is TRBV6-5 and J is TRBJ2-4, with a tentative D call TRBD1 (6 bases). Trimming stripped 8 bases from V and 4 bases from J, with 12 bases between. Germline-derived CDR1 and CDR2 are MNHEY and SVGAGI. The CDR3 has 13 residues. The chain's CDR3 is CASGTGLKNIQYF. Written as DNA, the CDR3 is TGTGCCAGCGGCACAGGGCTGAAAAACATTCAGTACTTC.

This clonotype was counted ten times or more. The chain is built from TRBV2 and TRBJ2-1; D uncertain. The CDR3 consists of 14 residues. CDR1 and CDR2 from the germline V gene are SNHLY and FYNNEI. Trimming stripped 5 bases from V and 10 bases from J, with 18 bases between. CDR3 sequence (DNA): TGTGCCAGCAGTCCCACCCACCTACGCCTCGAGCAGTTCTTC. It encodes CASSPTHLRLEQFF.

This clonotype showed up many times. This chain connects TRBV7-9 to TRBJ2-7; D tentatively fits TRBD1 or TRBD2 (5 bases each). The CDR3 spans 16 residues. Trimming shortened V by 0 bases and J by 10 bases, and 22 bases separated the two germline ends. CDR1 is SEHNR, CDR2 FQNEAQ, per germline (reference sequence). DNA for the CDR3: TGTGCCAGCAGCTTAGCTGGGACCGGAGGACCGCCACCTCAGTACTTC. Residues: CASSLAGTGGPPPQYF.

This clonotype was recorded at least ten times. This sequence joins TRBV18 and TRBJ1-5, with 8 bases that match TRBD1. The CDR3 loop spans 14 amino acids. Germline values: CDR1 KGHSH, CDR2 LQKENI. The V gene end was trimmed by 3 bases and the J gene end by 9 bases; junction bases not matched to a gene: 7. The CDR3 coding sequence is TGTGCCAGCTCACCCAAGGAACAGGGGGGGCCCCAGCATTTT. This gives the protein CASSPKEQGGPQHF.

This clonotype occurred many times. The chain links TRBV5-1 to TRBJ2-5; TRBD2 might be the D (6 bases). The CDR3 has 14 residues. Germline V gene sequence: CDR1 SGHRS, CDR2 YFSETQ. V was trimmed by 8 bases and J by 0 bases, leaving 14 bases between them. The CDR3 here is CASRRGVYQETQYF. The CDR3 nucleotides read TGCGCCAGTCGCCGCGGGGTCTACCAAGAGACCCAGTACTTC.

This clonotype was counted many times. The V call is TRBV20-1, the J call TRBJ2-2, with 8 bases aligning to TRBD2. The CDR3 spans 15 residues. CDR1 and CDR2 from the germline V gene are DFQATT and SNEGSKA (reference sequence). Losses at the gene ends were 6 bases for V and 3 bases for J; bases not matched to a gene: 9. CDR3 in amino acids: CSATRAGGYTGELFF. The CDR3 DNA reads as TGCAGTGCAACGCGGGCGGGAGGTTACACCGGGGAGCTGTTTTTT.

This clonotype was seen at least ten times. CDR3 DNA sequence: TGTGCCAGCAGCCAAGAGCCGGCAGGCCCGGGTTCACCCCTCCACTTT. Translation gives CASSQEPAGPGSPLHF. V gene TRBV3-1 combines with J gene TRBJ1-6, with D hard to call. Germline lookup yields CDR1 LGHDT and CDR2 YNNKEL (reference sequence). V was clipped by 0 bases and J by 9 bases, with 15 bases between them. This CDR3 has 16 amino acids.